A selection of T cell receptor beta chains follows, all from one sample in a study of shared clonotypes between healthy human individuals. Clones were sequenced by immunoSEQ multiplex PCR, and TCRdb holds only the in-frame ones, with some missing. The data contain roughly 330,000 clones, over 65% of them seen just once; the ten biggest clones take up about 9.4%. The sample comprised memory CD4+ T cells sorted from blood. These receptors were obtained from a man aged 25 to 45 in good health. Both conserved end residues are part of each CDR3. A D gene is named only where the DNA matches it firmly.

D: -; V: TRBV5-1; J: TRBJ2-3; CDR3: CASSSGLPTDTQYF
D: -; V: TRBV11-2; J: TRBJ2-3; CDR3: CASSLRVGPDTQYF
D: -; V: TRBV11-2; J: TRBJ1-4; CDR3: CASSLGVGQANEKLFF
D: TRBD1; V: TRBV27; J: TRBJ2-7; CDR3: CASSSAGDRFQSYEQYF
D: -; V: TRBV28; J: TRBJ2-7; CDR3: CASTPQGTAYEQYF
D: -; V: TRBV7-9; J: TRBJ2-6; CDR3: CASSRDGQSGANVLTF
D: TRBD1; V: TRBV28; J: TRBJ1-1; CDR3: CAITRGGWSEAFF
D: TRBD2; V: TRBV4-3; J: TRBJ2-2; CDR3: CASSQDSLAGGNTGELFF
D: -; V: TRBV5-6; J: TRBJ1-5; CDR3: CASSLIDQPQHF
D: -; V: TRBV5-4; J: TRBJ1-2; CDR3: CASSSVGVWRRGGYGYTF
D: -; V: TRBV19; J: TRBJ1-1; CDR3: CASSLRTMGNTEAFF
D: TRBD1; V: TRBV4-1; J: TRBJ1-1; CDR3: CASSQERSGTGSTEAFF
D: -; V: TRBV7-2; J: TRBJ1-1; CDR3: CASSSDRNTEAFF
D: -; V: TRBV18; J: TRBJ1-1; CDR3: CASSPMGMNTEAFF
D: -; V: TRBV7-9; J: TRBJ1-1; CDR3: CASSKNIEAFF
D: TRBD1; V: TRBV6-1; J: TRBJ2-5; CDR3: CASSWDSKETQYF
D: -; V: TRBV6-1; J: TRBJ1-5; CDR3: CASSVQVTNQPQHF
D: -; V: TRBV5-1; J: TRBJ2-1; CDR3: CASSSVEGLNEQFF
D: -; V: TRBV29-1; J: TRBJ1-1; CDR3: CSVDRGQIRNTEAFF
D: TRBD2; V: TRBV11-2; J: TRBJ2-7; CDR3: CASSYRTSGISSYEQYF
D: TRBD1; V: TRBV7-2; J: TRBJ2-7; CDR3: CASSSVRTGGFYEQYF
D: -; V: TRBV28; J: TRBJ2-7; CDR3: CASSRMVYEQYF
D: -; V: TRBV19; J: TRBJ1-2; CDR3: CASSNLGMRKSNNYGYTF
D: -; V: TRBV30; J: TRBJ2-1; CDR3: CAWSGSSRSNEQFF
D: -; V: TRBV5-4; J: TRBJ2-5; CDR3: CASSTGRQETQYF
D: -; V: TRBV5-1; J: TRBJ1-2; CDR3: CASSYTNYGYTF
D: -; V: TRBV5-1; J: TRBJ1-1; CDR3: CASKMGPEAFF
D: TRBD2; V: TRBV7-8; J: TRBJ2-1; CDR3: CASSSAPAGGRNEQFF
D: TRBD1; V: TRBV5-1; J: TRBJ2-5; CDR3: CASSSQGQGVETQYF
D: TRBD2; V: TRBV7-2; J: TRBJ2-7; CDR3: CASRQGLAGAEQYF
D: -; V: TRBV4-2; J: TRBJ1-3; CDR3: CASSQAPWGAGNTIYF
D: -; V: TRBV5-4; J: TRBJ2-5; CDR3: CASSWTVRNQETQYF
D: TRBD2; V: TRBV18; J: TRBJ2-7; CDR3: CASSPAGGSYEQYF
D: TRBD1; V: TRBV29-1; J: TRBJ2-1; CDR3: CSAALGQVVNEQFF
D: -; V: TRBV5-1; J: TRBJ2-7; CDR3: CASSLEHEQYF
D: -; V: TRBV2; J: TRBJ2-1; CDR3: CAGTGLGYNEQFF
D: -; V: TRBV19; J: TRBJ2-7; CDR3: CASSSLGDGYTYF
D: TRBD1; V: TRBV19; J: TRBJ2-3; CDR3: CASADRGLDTQYF
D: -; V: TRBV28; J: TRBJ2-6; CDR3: CASEGVDSGANVLTF
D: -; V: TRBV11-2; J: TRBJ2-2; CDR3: CASSLETVTRELFF
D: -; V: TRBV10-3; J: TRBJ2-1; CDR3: CATTPRMEYNEQFF
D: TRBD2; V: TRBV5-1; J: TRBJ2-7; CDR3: CASSQSGRLSYEQYF
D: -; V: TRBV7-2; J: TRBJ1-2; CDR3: CASSPPGGYGYTF